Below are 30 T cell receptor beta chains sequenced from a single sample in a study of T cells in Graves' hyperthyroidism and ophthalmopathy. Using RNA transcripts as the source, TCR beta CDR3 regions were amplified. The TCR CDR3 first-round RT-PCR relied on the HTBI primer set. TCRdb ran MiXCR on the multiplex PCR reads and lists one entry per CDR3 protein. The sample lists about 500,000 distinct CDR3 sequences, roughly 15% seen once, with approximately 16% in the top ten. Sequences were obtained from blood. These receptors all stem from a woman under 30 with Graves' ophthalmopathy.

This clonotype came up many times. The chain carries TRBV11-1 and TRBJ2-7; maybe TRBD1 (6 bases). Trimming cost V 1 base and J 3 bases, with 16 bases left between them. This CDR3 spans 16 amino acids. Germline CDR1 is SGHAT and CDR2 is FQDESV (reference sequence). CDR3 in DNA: TGTGCCAGCAGCTTAGGTCGAGACAGGTCGTACTACGAGCAGTACTTC. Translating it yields CASSLGRDRSYYEQYF.

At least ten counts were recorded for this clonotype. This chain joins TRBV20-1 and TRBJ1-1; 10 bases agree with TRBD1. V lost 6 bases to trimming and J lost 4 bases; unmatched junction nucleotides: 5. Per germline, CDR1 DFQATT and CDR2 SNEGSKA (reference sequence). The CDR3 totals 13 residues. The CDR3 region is CSAPRTGGTEAFF. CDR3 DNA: TGCAGTGCGCCAAGGACAGGGGGCACTGAAGCTTTCTTT.

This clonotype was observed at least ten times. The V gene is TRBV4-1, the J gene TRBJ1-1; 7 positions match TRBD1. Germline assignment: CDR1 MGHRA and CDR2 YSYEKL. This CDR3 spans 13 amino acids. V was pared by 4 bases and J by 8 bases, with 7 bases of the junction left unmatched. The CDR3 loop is CASSRQGSYEAFF. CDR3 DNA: TGCGCCAGCAGCCGACAGGGTAGTTACGAAGCTTTCTTT.

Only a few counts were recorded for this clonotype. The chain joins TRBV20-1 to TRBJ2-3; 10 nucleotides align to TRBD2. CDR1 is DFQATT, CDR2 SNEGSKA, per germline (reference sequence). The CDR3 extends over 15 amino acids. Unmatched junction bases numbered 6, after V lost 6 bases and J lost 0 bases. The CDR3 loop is CSASGLAESTDTQYF. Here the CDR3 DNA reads TGCAGTGCAAGTGGACTAGCGGAGAGCACAGATACGCAGTATTTT.

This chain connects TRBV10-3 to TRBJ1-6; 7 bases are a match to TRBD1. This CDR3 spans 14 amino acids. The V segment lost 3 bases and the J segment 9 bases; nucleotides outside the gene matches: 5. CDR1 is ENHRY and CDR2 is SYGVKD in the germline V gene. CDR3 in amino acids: CAISDWTGGSPLHF. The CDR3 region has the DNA TGTGCCATCAGTGACTGGACAGGCGGTTCACCCCTCCACTTT.

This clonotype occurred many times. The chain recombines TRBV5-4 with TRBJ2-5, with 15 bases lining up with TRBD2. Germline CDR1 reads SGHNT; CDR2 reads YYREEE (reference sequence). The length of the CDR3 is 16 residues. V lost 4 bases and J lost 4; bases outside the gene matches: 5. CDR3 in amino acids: CASSRTSGRAAETQYF. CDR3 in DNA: TGTGCCAGCAGCCGGACTAGCGGGAGGGCCGCAGAGACCCAGTACTTC.

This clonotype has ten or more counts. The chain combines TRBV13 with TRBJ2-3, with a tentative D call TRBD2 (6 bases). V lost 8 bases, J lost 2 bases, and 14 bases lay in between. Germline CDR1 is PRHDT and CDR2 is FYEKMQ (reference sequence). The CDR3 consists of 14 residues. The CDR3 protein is CASRDGGHTDTQYF. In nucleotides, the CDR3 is TGTGCCAGCCGGGACGGGGGTCACACAGATACGCAGTATTTT.

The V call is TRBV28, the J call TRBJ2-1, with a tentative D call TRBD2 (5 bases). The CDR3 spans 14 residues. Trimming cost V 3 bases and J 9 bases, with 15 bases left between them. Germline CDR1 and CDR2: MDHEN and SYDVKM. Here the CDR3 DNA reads TGTGCCAGCAGTTTTCTTCGGGTTGAGGGTGAGCAGTTCTTC. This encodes CASSFLRVEGEQFF.

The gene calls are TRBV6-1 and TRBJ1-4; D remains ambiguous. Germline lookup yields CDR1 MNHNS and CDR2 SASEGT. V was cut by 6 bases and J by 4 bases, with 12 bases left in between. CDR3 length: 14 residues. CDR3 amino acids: CASSLNGYNEKLFF. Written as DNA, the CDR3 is TGTGCCAGCAGCCTCAACGGATATAATGAAAAACTGTTTTTT.

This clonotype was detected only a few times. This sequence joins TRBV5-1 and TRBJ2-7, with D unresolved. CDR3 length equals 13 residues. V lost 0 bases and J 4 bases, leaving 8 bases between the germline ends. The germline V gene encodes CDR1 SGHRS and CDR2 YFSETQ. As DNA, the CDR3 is TGCGCCAGCAGCTTGGATCATCCTTACGAGCAGTACTTC. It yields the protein CASSLDHPYEQYF. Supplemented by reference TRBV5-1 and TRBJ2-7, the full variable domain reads KAGVTQTPRYLIKTRGQQVTLSCSPISGHRSVSWYQQTPGQGLQFLFEYFSETQRNKGNFPGRFSGRQFSNSRSEMNVSTLELGDSALYLCASSLDHPYEQYFGPGTRLTVT.

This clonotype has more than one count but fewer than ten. CDR3 sequence (DNA): TGCAGTGCTAGAGATTCGGAGAACTGGGAAGGAGCTTTCTTT. Translation gives CSARDSENWEGAFF. The V call is TRBV20-1, the J call TRBJ1-1; the D is unclear. The V gene's germline CDR1 is DFQATT and CDR2 SNEGSKA (reference sequence). The CDR3 has 14 residues. V was cut by 0 bases and J by 10 bases, with 18 bases left in between.

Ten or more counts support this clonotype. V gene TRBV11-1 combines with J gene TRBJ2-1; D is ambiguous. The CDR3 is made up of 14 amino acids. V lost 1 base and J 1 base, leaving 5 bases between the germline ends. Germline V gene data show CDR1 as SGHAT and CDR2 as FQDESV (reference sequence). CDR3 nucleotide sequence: TGTGCCAGCAGCTTAGACGTATCCTACAATGAGCAGTTCTTC. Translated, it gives CASSLDVSYNEQFF.

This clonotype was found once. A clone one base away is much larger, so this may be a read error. DNA of the CDR3: TGTGCCAGCAGCACAACCGGGACAGGGCACGAAAAACTGTTTTTT. Protein: CASSTTGTGHEKLFF. This chain links TRBV12-3 or TRBV12-4 with TRBJ1-4; 9 bases are a match to TRBD1. Trimming took 6 bases from V and 8 from J; bases not matched to a gene: 10. The CDR3 spans 15 residues.

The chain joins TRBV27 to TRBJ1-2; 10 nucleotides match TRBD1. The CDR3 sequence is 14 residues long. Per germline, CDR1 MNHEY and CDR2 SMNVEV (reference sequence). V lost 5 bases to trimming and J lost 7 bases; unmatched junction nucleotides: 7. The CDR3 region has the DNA TGTGCCAGCAGTACCGTCCGGGACAGGGGTGGCTACACCTTC. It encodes CASSTVRDRGGYTF.

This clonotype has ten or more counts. The CDR3 region has the DNA TGTGCCAGCGGGTCCGGGACTACCGAGAGAAGTGAGCAGTTCTTC. Amino acid sequence: CASGSGTTERSEQFF. The chain carries TRBV6-1 and TRBJ2-1, with TRBD2 identical over 7 bases. There are 15 residues in the CDR3. V shed 8 bases, J shed 9 bases, and the junction held 16 bases outside the gene matches. CDR1 and CDR2 (germline): MNHNS, SASEGT.

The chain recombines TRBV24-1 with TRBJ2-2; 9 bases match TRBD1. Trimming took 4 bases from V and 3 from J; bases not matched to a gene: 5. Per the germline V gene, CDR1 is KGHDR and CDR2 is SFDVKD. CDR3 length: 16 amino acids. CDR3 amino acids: CATSDSGTGYTGELFF. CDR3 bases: TGTGCCACCAGTGACAGCGGGACAGGGTACACCGGGGAGCTGTTTTTT.

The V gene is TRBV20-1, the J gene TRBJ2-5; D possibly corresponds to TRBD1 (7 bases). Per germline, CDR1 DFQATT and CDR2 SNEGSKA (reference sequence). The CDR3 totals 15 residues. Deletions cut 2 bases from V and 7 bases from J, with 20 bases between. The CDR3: CSARNPSGGDRTQYF. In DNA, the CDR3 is TGCAGTGCTAGAAATCCCAGCGGAGGGGACAGGACCCAGTACTTC.

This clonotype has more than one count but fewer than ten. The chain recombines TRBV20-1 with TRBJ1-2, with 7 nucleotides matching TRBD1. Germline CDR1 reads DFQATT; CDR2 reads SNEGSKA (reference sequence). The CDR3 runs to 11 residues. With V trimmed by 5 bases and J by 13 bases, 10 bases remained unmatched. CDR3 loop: CSAAGGSLTTF. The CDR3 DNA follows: TGCAGTGCTGCAGGGGGGTCTTTGACCACCTTC.

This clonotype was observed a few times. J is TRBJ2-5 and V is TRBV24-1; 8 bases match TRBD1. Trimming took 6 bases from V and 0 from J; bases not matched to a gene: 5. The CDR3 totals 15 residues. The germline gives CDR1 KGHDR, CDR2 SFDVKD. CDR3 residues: CATSPGGPYQETQYF. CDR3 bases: TGTGCCACCAGTCCAGGGGGCCCCTACCAAGAGACCCAGTACTTC.

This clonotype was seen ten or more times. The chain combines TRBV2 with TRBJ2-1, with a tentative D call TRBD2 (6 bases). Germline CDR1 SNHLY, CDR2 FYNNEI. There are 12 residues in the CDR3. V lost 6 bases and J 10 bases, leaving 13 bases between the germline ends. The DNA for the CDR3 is TGTGCCAGCAGCCTTAGCGGCGACGAGCAGTTCTTC. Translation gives CASSLSGDEQFF.

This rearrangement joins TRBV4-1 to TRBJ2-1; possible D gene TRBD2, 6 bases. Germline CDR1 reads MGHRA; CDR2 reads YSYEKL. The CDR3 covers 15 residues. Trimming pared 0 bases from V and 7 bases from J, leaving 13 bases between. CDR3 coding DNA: TGCGCCAGCAGCCAAGATAGTGAGACTAGAAATGAGCAGTTCTTC. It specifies CASSQDSETRNEQFF.

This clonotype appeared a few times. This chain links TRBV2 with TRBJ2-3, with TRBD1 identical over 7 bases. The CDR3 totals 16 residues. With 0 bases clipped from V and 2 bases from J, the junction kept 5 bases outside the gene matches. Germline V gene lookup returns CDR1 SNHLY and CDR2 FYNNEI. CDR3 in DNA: TGTGCCAGCAGTGAAGCGCGACAGGGCTACACAGATACGCAGTATTTT. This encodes CASSEARQGYTDTQYF.

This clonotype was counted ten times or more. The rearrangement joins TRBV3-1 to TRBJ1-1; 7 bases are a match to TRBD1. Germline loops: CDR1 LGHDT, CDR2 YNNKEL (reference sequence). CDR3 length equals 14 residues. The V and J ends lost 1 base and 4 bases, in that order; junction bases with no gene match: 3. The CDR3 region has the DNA TGTGCCAGCAGCCAAGTGGCAGGGGGCACTGAAGCTTTCTTT. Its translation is CASSQVAGGTEAFF.

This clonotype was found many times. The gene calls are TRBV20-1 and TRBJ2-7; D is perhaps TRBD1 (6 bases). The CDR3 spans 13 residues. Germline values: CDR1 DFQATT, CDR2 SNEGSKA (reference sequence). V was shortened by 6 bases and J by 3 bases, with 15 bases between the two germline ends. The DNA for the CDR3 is TGCAGTGCAACCGAACAGGGTATCTACGAGCAGTACTTC. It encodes CSATEQGIYEQYF.

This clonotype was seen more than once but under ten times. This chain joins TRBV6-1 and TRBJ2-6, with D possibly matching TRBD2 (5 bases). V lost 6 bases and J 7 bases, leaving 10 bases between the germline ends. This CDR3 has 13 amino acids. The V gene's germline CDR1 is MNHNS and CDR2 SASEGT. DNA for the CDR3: TGTGCCAGCAGCCGGGGAACAGCCAACGTCCTGACTTTC. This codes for CASSRGTANVLTF.

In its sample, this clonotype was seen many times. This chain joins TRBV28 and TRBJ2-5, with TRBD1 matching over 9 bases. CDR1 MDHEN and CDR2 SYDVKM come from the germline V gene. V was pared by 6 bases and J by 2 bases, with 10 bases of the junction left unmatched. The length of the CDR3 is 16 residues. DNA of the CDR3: TGTGCCAGCAGCCCACCGGGACAGGGCCCTCAAGAGACCCAGTACTTC. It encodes CASSPPGQGPQETQYF.

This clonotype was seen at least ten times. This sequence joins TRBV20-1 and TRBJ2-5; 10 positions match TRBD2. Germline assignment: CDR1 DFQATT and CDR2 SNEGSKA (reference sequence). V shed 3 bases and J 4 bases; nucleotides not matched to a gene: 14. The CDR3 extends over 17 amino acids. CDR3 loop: CSASGRRLAGVGETQYF. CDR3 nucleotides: TGCAGTGCTAGTGGGAGGCGTCTAGCGGGAGTTGGAGAGACCCAGTACTTC.

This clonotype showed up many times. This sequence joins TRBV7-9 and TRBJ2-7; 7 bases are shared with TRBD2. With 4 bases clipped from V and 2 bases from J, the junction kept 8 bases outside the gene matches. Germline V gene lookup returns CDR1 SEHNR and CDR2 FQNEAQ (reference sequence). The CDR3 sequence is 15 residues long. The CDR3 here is CASSSTGTTPYEQYF. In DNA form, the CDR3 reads TGTGCCAGCAGCTCCACCGGGACTACCCCCTACGAGCAGTACTTC.

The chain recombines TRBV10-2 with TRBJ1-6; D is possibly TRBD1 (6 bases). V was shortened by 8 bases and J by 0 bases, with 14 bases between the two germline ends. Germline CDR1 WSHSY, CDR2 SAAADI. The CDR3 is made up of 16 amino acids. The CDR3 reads CASREGGSSYNSPLHF. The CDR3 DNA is TGCGCCAGCCGGGAGGGGGGGAGCTCCTATAATTCACCCCTCCACTTT.

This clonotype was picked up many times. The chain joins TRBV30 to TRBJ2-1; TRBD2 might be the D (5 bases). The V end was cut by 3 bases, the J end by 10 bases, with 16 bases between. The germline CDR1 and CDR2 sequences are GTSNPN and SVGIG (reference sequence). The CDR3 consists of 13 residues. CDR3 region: CAWSVGGPWEQFF. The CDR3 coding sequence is TGTGCCTGGAGCGTGGGCGGGCCTTGGGAGCAGTTCTTC. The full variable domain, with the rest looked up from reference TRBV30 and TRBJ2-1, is SQTIHQWPATLVQPVGSPLSLECTVEGTSNPNLYWYRQAAGRGLQLLFYSVGIGQISSEVPQNLSASRPQDRQFILSSKKLLLSDSGFYLCAWSVGGPWEQFFGPGTRLTVL.